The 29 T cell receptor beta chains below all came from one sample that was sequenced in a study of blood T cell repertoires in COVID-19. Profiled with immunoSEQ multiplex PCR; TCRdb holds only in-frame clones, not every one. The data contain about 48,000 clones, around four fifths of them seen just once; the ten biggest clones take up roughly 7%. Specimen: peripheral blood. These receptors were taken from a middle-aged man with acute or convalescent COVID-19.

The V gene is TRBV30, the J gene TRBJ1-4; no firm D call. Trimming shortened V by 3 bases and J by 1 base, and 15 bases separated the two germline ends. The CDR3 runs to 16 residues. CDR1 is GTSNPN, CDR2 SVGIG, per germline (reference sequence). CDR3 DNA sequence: TGTGCCTGGAGCTATACCGGGAGGCGAACTAATGAAAAACTGTTTTTT. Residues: CAWSYTGRRTNEKLFF.

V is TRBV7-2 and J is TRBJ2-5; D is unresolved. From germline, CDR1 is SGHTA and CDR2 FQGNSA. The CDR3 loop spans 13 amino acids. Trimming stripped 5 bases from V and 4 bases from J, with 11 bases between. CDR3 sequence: CASSPYWLETQYF. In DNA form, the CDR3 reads TGTGCCAGCAGCCCCTATTGGTTAGAGACCCAGTACTTC.

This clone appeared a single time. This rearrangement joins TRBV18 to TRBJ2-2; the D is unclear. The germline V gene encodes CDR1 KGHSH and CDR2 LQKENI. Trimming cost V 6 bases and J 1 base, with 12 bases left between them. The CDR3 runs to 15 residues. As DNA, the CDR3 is TGTGCCAGCTCCCCGACGGCTAGGAACACCGGGGAGCTGTTTTTT. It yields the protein CASSPTARNTGELFF.

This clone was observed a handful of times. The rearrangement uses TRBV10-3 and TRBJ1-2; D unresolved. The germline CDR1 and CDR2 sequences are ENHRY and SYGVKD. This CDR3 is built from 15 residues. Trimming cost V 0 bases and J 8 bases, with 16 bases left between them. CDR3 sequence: CAISESTRGSSGYTF. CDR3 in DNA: TGTGCCATCAGTGAGTCGACTCGGGGTAGTTCCGGCTACACCTTC.

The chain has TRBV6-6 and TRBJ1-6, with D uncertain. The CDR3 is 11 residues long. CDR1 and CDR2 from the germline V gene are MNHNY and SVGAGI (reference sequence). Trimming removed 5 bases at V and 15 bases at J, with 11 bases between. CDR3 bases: TGTGCCAGCAGTCAAACTCGCAACCTCCACTTT. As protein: CASSQTRNLHF.

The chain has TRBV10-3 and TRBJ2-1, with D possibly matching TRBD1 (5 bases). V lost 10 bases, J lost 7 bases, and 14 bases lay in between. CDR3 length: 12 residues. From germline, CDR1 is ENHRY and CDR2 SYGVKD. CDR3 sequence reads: CATNRDRNEQFF. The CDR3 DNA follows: TGTGCCACCAACAGAGACAGAAATGAGCAGTTCTTC.

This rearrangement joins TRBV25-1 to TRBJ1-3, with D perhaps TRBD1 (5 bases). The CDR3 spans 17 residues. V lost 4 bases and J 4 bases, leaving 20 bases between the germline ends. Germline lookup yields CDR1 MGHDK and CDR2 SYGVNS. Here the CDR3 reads CASSAEFGGTGGNTIYF. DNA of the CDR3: TGTGCCAGCAGTGCAGAATTCGGGGGGACGGGCGGAAACACCATATATTTT.

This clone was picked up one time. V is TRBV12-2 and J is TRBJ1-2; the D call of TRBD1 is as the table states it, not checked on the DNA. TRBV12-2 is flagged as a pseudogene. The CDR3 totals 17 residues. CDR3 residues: CASRLSRTGGLSCGYTF. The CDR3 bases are TGTGCAAGTCGCTTATCGAGGACAGGGGGTTTGTCTTGTGGCTACACCTTC.

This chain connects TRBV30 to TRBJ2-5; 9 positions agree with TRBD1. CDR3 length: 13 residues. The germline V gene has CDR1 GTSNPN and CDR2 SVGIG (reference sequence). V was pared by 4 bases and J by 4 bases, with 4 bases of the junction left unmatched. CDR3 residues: CAWNRGLGETQYF. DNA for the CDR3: TGTGCCTGGAACAGGGGGCTGGGAGAGACCCAGTACTTC.

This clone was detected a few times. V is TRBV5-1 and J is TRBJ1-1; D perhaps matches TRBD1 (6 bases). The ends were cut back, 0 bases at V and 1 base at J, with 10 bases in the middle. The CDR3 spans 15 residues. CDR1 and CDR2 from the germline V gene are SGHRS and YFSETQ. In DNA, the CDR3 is TGCGCCAGCAGCTTGGCGGGAGGGGGGAACACTGAAGCTTTCTTT. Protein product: CASSLAGGGNTEAFF.

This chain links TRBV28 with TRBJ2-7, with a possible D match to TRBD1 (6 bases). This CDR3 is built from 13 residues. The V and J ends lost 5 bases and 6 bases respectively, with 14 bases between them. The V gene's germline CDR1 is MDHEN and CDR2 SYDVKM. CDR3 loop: CASSRTGPSEQYF. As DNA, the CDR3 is TGTGCCAGCAGTCGAACAGGGCCAAGCGAGCAGTACTTC.

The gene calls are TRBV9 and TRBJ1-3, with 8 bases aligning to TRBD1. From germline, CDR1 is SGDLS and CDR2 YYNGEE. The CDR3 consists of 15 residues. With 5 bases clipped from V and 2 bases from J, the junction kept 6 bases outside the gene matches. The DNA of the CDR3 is TGTGCCAGCAGTAGGACAGGGCCTCCTGGAAACACCATATATTTT. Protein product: CASSRTGPPGNTIYF.

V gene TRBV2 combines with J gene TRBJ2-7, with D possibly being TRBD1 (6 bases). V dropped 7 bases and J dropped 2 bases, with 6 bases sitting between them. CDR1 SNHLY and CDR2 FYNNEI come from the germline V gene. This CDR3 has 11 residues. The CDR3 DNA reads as TGTGCCAGCAACAGGGCCTACGAGCAGTACTTC. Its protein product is CASNRAYEQYF.

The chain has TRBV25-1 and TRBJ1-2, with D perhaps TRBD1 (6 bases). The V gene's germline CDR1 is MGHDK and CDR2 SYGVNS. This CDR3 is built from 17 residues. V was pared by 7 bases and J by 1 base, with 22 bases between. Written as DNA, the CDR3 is TGTGCCAGCAATAGTCCCCAATACAGGGAATTTAACTATGGCTACACCTTC. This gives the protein CASNSPQYREFNYGYTF.

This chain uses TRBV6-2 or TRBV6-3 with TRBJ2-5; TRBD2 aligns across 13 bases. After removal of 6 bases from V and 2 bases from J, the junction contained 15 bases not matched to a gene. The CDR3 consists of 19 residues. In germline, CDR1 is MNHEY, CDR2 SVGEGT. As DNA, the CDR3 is TGTGCCAGCAGCTTCGACCCTACCGGGACTAGCGGGGATCAAGAGACCCAGTACTTC. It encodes CASSFDPTGTSGDQETQYF.

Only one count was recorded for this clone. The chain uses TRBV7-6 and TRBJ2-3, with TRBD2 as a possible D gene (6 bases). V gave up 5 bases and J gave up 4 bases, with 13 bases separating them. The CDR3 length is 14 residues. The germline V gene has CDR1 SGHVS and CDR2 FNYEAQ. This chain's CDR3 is CASSPRLVPDTQYF. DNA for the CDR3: TGTGCCAGCAGCCCCCGACTAGTCCCAGATACGCAGTATTTT.

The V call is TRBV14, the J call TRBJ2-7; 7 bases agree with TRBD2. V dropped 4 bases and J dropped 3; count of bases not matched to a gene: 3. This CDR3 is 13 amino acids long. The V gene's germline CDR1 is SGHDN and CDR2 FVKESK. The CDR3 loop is CASSLGLLYEQYF. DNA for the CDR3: TGTGCCAGCAGCCTGGGACTACTCTACGAGCAGTACTTC.

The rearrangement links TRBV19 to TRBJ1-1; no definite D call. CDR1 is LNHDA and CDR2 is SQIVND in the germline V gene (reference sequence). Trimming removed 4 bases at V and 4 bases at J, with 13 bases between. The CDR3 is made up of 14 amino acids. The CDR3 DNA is TGTGCCAGTAGTAGTTCTTATCGGGGCACTGAAGCTTTCTTT. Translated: CASSSSYRGTEAFF. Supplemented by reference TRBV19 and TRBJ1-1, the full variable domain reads DGGITQSPKYLFRKEGQNVTLSCEQNLNHDAMYWYRQDPGQGLRLIYYSQIVNDFQKGDIAEGYSVSREKKESFPLTVTSAQKNPTAFYLCASSSSYRGTEAFFGQGTRLTVV.

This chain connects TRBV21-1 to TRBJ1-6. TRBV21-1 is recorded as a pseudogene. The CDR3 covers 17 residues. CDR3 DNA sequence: TGTGCCAGCAGCAAGCCCTCGAGGCTGGGGGGTGAATCACCCCTCCACTTT. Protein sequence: CASSKPSRLGGESPLHF.

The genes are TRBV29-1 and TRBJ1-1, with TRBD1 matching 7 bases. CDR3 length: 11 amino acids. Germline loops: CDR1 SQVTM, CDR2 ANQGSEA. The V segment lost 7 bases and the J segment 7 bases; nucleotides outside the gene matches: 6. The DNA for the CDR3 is TGCAGCGCCCGGACAGGCATTGAAGCTTTCTTT. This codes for CSARTGIEAFF.

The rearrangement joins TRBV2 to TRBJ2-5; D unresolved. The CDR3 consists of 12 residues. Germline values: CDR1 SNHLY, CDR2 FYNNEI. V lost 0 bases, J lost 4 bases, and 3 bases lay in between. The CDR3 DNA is TGTGCCAGCAGTGAAGCACTAGAGACCCAGTACTTC. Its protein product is CASSEALETQYF. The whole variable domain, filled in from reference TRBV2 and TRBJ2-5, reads EPEVTQTPSHQVTQMGQEVILRCVPISNHLYFYWYRQILGQKVEFLVSFYNNEISEKSEIFDDQFSVERPDGSNFTLKIRSTKLEDSAMYFCASSEALETQYFGPGTRLLVL.

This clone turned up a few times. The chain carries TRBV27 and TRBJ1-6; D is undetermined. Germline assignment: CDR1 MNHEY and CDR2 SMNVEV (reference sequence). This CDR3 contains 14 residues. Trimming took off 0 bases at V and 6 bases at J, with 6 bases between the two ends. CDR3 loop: CASSLSSRNSPLHF. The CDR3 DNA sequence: TGTGCCAGCAGTTTATCTAGCCGTAATTCACCCCTCCACTTT.

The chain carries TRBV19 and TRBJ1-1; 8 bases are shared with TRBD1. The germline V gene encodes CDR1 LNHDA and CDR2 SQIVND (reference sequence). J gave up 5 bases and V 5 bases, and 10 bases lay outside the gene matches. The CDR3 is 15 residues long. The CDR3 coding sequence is TGTGCCAGTAGTCACCGGACAGGGCGGCAGACTGAAGCTTTCTTT. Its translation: CASSHRTGRQTEAFF.

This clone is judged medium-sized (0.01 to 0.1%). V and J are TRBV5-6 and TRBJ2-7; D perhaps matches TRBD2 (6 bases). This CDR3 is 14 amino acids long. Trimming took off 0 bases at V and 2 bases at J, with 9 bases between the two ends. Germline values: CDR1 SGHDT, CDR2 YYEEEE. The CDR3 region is CASSLGGGTYEQYF. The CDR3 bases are TGTGCCAGCAGCTTGGGTGGAGGGACCTACGAGCAGTACTTC.

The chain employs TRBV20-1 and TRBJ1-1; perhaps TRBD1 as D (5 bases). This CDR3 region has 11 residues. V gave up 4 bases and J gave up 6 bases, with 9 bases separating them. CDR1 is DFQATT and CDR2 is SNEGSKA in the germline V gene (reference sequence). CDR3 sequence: CSATGFAEAFF. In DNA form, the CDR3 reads TGCAGTGCTACAGGGTTCGCTGAAGCTTTCTTT.

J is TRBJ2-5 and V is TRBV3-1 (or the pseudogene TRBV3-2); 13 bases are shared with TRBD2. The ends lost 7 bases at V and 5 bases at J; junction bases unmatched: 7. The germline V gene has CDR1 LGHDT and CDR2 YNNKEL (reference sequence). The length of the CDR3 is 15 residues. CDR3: CASTWTSGGGETQYF. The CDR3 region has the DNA TGTGCCAGCACCTGGACTAGCGGGGGCGGTGAGACCCAGTACTTC.

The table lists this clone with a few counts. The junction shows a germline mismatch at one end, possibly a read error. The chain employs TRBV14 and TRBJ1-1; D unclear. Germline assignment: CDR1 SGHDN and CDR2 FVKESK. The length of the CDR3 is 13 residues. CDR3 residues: CASSQDGNSEAFF. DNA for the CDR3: TGTGCCAGCAGCCAAGATGGCAACAGTGAAGCTTTCTTT.

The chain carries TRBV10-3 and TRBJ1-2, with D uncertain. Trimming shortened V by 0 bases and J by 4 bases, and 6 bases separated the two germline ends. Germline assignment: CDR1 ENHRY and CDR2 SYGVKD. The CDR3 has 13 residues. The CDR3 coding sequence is TGTGCCATCAGTGAGTCGACTGCCTATGGCTACACCTTC. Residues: CAISESTAYGYTF.

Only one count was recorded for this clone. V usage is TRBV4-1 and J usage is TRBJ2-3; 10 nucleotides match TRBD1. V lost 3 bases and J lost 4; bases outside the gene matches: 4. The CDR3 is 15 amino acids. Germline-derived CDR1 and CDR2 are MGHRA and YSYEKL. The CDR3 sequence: CASSQTGGAADTQYF. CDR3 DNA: TGCGCCAGCAGCCAGACAGGGGGCGCCGCAGATACGCAGTATTTT.